These 12 T cell receptor beta chains came from one sample sequenced in a study of sequential checkpoint blockade in melanoma. Treatment specified: randomized to nivolumab then ipilimumab (arm A) or the reverse (arm B). The repertoire was sequenced with immunoSEQ multiplex PCR; TCRdb's copy has only in-frame clones and lacks some. Among 34,000 or so clones, about four fifths were seen once, and the ten largest hold 18%. The source material was CD8+ T cells sorted from blood (inferred from file names), sampled from a patient given nivolumab and ipilimumab in sequence. Receptors originate from a human donor with melanoma.

This sequence joins TRBV19 and TRBJ2-7; the D gene is possibly TRBD2 (5 bases). Germline V gene sequence: CDR1 LNHDA, CDR2 SQIVND (reference sequence). The V end was cut by 5 bases, the J end by 3 bases, with 14 bases between. This CDR3 comprises 14 residues. Here the CDR3 DNA reads TGTGCCAGTAGTCCCCCCGGGATCAACTACGAGCAGTACTTC. The encoded protein is CASSPPGINYEQYF.

The rearrangement links TRBV5-8 to TRBJ2-3, with D unclear. The V end was cut by 1 base, the J end by 1 base, with 13 bases between. The CDR3 covers 16 residues. The germline V gene encodes CDR1 SGHTS and CDR2 YDEGEE. The CDR3 region is CASSLTTERRTDTQYF. Here the CDR3 DNA reads TGTGCCAGCAGCTTGACCACAGAGAGACGCACAGATACGCAGTATTTT.

To note about this clone: The sample carries other DNA sequences with the same CDR3. The chain is built from TRBV18 and TRBJ2-7, with TRBD1 matching 7 bases. Per the germline V gene, CDR1 is KGHSH and CDR2 is LQKENI. Trimming took 1 base from V and 3 from J; bases not matched to a gene: 0. This CDR3 has 13 amino acids. CDR3 bases: TGTGCCAGCTCACCACGGGACAGCTACGAGCAGTACTTC. Protein sequence: CASSPRDSYEQYF.

The chain employs TRBV9 and TRBJ1-2; 7 nucleotides agree with TRBD1. V lost 0 bases to trimming and J lost 6 bases; unmatched junction nucleotides: 8. The CDR3 totals 15 residues. From germline, CDR1 is SGDLS and CDR2 YYNGEE. The CDR3 sequence is CASSVGRGRVNGYTF. In DNA, the CDR3 is TGTGCCAGCAGCGTAGGGAGGGGGCGCGTGAATGGCTACACCTTC.

The rearrangement uses TRBV19 and TRBJ1-6, with no clear D. The CDR3 has 14 residues. V was cut by 7 bases and J by 10 bases, with 17 bases left in between. Germline CDR1 reads LNHDA; CDR2 reads SQIVND (reference sequence). The CDR3 protein is CASTPPRAGSPLHF. CDR3 sequence (DNA): TGTGCCAGTACTCCGCCCCGCGCGGGGTCACCCCTCCACTTT.

This chain uses TRBV7-9 with TRBJ2-1, with 8 positions matching TRBD1. Germline-derived CDR1 and CDR2 are SEHNR and FQNEAQ (reference sequence). V shed 2 bases, J shed 2 bases, and the junction held 11 bases outside the gene matches. The CDR3 is 18 amino acids. CDR3 region: CASSLRYGRGLPYNEQFF. CDR3 bases: TGTGCCAGCAGCTTACGTTACGGCAGGGGGCTTCCCTACAATGAGCAGTTCTTC.

The rearrangement links TRBV27 to TRBJ2-5, with 11 bases fitting TRBD1. Germline values: CDR1 MNHEY, CDR2 SMNVEV (reference sequence). The CDR3 loop spans 14 amino acids. V gave up 5 bases and J gave up 7 bases; unmatched junction bases: 6. The CDR3 DNA follows: TGTGCCAGCAGTCCGGACAGGGGGCCGGGGACCCAGTACTTC. Protein: CASSPDRGPGTQYF.

The V gene is TRBV27, the J gene TRBJ2-7, with 9 bases aligning to TRBD1. CDR3 size: 14 residues. Trimming took 5 bases from V and 4 from J; bases not matched to a gene: 6. CDR1 is MNHEY, CDR2 SMNVEV, per germline (reference sequence). The CDR3 nucleotides read TGTGCCAGCAGTCCAGCGACAGGGGGTTACGAGCAGTACTTC. This sequence encodes CASSPATGGYEQYF.

This rearrangement joins TRBV5-6 to TRBJ2-7, with D possibly TRBD1 on 5 matching bases. Deletions cut 7 bases from V and 10 bases from J, with 15 bases between. The length of the CDR3 is 11 residues. Germline CDR1 and CDR2: SGHDT and YYEEEE. The CDR3 DNA reads TGTGCCAGCGGGGATTCAGGGATACAGTACTTC. This codes for CASGDSGIQYF.

This rearrangement joins TRBV30 to TRBJ1-4; 7 positions match TRBD1. Germline V CDR1 and CDR2: GTSNPN, SVGIG (reference sequence). Trimming cost V 5 bases and J 7 bases; bases outside gene matches: 1. The length of the CDR3 is 11 residues. This CDR3 is CAWDRAEKLFF. CDR3 in DNA: TGTGCCTGGGACAGGGCTGAAAAACTGTTTTTT.

The V gene is TRBV5-1, the J gene TRBJ2-1, with 7 positions matching TRBD1. Trimming removed 3 bases from V and 2 bases from J; junction bases left unmatched: 8. Germline CDR1 and CDR2: SGHRS and YFSETQ. The CDR3 is made up of 16 amino acids. This CDR3 is CASSSSTGFPYNEQFF. CDR3 DNA: TGCGCCAGCAGCTCGTCGACAGGGTTCCCCTACAATGAGCAGTTCTTC.

V and J are TRBV5-1 and TRBJ2-2; tentative D call: TRBD2 (6 bases). Trimming took off 3 bases at V and 7 bases at J, with 7 bases between the two ends. Per germline, CDR1 SGHRS and CDR2 YFSETQ. The CDR3 consists of 12 residues. CDR3 in DNA: TGCGCCAGCAGCTGGGGGGTCGGGGAGCTGTTTTTT. Translated, it gives CASSWGVGELFF. The variable domain in full, completed from reference TRBV5-1 and TRBJ2-2, reads KAGVTQTPRYLIKTRGQQVTLSCSPISGHRSVSWYQQTPGQGLQFLFEYFSETQRNKGNFPGRFSGRQFSNSRSEMNVSTLELGDSALYLCASSWGVGELFFGEGSRLTVL.